The T cell receptor (beta chain) under discussion was sequenced for a study of CD8 T cells in Susac syndrome. The RNA, about 0.5 to 1 ug, was put through reverse transcription using random hexamers. TCR beta CDR3 was amplified by immunoSEQ multiplex PCR. This amplification extended across 54 Vbeta and 13 Jbeta segments. TCRdb fed the immunoSEQ multiplex PCR reads into MiXCR, producing one record per CDR3 protein. Of more than 75,000 distinct CDR3 sequences in the sample, over 80% were seen once. V was cut by 5 bases and J by 8 bases, with 11 bases left in between. The CDR3 runs to 12 residues. Germline lookup yields CDR1 PRHDT and CDR2 FYEKMQ (reference sequence). Controls comprised healthy donors matched for age and sex.

The gene calls are TRBV13 and TRBJ2-3, with D possibly being TRBD2 (6 bases). This receptor was obtained from a human donor in good health. Sequences were obtained from CD8+ T cells from PBMCs. The CDR3 protein is CASSGGRGTQYF. For the CDR3, the DNA is TGTGCCAGCAGCGGGGGGAGAGGTACGCAGTATTTT. The whole variable domain, remainder taken from reference TRBV13 and TRBJ2-3, is AAGVIQSPRHLIKEKRETATLKCYPIPRHDTVYWYQQGPGQDPQFLISFYEKMQSDKGSIPDRFSAQQFSDYHSELNMSSLELGDSALYFCASSGGRGTQYFGPGTRLTVL.